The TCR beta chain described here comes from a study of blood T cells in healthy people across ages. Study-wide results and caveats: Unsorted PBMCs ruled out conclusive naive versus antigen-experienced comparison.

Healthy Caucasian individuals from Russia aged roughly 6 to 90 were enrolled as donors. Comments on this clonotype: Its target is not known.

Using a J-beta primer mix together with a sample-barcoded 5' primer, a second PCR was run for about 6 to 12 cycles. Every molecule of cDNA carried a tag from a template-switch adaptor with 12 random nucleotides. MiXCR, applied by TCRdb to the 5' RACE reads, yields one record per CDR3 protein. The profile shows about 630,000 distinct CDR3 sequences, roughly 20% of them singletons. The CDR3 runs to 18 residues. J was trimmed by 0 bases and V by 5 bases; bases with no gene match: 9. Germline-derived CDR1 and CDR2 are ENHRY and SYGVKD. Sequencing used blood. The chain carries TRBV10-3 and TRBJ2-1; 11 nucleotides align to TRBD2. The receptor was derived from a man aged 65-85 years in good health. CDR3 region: CAISPGLAAGSSYNEQFF. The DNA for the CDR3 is TGTGCCATCAGTCCGGGACTAGCGGCGGGGAGCTCCTACAATGAGCAGTTCTTC.